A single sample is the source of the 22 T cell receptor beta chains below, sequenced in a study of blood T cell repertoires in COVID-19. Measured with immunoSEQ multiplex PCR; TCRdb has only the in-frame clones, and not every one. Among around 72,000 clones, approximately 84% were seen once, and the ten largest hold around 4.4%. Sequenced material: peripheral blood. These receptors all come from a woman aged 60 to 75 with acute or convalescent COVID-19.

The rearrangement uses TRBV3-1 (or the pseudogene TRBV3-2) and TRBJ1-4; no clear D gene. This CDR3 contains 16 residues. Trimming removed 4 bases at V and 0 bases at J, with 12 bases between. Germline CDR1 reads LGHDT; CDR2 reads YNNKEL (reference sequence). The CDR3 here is CASSRGDTATNEKLFF. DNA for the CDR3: TGTGCCAGCAGCCGCGGGGATACTGCAACTAATGAAAAACTGTTTTTT.

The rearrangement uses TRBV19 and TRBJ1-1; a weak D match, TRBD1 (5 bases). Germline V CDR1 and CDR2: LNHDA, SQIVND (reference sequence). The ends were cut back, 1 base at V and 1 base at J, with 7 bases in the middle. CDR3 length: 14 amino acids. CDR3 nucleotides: TGTGCCAGTAGTATAGCGACAGCGAACACTGAAGCTTTCTTT. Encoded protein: CASSIATANTEAFF.

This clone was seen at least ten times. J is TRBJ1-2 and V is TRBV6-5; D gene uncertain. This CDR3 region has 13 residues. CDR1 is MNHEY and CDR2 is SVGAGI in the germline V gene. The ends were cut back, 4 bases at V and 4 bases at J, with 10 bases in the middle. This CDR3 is CASSSRWSYGYTF. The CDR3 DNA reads TGTGCCAGCAGTTCCCGATGGAGCTATGGCTACACCTTC.

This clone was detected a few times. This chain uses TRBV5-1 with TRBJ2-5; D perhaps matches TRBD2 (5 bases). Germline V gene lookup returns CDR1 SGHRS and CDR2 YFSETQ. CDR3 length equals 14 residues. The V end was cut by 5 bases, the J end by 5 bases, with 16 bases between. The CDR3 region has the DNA TGCGCCAGCAGGGGAGCCCTCCTCTGGGAGACCCAGTACTTC. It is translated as CASRGALLWETQYF.

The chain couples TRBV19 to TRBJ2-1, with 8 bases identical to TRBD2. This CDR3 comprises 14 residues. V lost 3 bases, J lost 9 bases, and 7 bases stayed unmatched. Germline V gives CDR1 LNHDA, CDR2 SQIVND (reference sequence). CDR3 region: CASSIRGGQGEQFF. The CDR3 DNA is TGTGCCAGTAGTATCCGGGGGGGGCAGGGTGAGCAGTTCTTC.

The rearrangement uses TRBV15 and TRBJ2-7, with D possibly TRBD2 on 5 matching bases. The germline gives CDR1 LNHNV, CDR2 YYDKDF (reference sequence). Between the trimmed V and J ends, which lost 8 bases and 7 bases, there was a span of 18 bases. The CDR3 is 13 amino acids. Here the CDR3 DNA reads TGTGCCACCTCACTCCGCCAACCGGGGGAGCAGTACTTC. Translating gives CATSLRQPGEQYF. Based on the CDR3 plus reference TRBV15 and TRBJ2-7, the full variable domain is DAMVIQNPRYQVTQFGKPVTLSCSQTLNHNVMYWYQQKSSQAPKLLFHYYDKDFNNEADTPDNFQSRRPNTSFCFLDIRSPGLGDTAMYLCATSLRQPGEQYFGPGTRLTVT.

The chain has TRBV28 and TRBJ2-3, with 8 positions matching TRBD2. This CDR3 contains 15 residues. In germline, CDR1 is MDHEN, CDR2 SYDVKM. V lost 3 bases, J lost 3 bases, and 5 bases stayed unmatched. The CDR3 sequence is CASSFDQRGTDTQYF. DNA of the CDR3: TGTGCCAGCAGTTTCGACCAGCGGGGGACAGATACGCAGTATTTT.

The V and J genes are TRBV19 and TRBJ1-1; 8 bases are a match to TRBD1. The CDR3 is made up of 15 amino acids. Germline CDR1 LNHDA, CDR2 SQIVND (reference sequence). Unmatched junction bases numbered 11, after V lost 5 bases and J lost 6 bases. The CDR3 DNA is TGTGCCAGTAGTCAAGGGGACAGGCCGGGGGCTGAAGCTTTCTTT. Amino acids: CASSQGDRPGAEAFF.

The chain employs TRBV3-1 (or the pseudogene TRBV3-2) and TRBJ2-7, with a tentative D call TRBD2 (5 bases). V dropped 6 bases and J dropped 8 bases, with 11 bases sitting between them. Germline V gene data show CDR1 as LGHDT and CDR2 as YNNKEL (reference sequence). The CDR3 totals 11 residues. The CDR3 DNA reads TGTGCCAGCAGGTCACGGACTCAGCAGTACTTC. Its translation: CASRSRTQQYF.

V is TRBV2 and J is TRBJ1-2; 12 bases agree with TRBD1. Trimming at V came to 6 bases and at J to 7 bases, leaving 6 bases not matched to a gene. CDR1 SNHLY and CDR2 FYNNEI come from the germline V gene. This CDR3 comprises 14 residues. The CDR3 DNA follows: TGTGCCAGCAGGGGACAGGGGGCTCCCAGTGGCTACACCTTC. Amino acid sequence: CASRGQGAPSGYTF. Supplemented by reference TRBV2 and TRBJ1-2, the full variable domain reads EPEVTQTPSHQVTQMGQEVILRCVPISNHLYFYWYRQILGQKVEFLVSFYNNEISEKSEIFDDQFSVERPDGSNFTLKIRSTKLEDSAMYFCASRGQGAPSGYTFGSGTRLTVV.

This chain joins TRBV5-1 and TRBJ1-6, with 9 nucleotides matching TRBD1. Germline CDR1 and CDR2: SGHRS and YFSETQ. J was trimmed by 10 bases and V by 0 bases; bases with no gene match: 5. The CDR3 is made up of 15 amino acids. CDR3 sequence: CASSLGDRVRSPLHF. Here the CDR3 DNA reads TGCGCCAGCAGCTTGGGGGACAGGGTAAGATCACCCCTCCACTTT.

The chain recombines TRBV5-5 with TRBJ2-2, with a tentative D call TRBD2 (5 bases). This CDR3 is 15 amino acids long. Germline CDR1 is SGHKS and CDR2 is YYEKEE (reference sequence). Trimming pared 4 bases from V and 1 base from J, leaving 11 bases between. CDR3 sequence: CASSAVGVNTGELFF. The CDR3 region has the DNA TGTGCCAGCAGCGCCGTCGGGGTGAACACCGGGGAGCTGTTTTTT.

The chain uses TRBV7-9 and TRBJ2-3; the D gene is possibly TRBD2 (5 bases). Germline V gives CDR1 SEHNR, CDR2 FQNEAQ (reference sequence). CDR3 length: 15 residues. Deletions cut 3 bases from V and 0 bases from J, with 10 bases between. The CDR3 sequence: CASSLGVQSTDTQYF. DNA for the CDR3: TGTGCCAGCAGCTTGGGAGTACAAAGCACAGATACGCAGTATTTT.

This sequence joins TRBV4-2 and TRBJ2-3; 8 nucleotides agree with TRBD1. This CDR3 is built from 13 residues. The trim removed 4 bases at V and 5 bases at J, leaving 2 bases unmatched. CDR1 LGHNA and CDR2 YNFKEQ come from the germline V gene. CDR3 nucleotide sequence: TGTGCCAGCAGCCTCACAGGGGGAGATACGCAGTATTTT. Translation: CASSLTGGDTQYF.

The CDR3, as DNA: TGTGCCAGCAGTTTATCGAGAGGTGCCTACGAGCAGTACTTC. Its protein is CASSLSRGAYEQYF. The chain uses TRBV27 and TRBJ2-7; D uncertain. V was cut by 0 bases and J by 2 bases, with 8 bases left in between. CDR1 and CDR2 from the germline V gene are MNHEY and SMNVEV (reference sequence). The CDR3 covers 14 residues.

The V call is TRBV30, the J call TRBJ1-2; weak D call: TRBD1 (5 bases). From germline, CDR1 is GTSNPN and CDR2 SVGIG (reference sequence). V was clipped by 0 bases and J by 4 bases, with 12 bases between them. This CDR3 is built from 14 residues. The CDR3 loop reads CAWSVRRATYGYTF. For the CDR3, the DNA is TGTGCCTGGAGTGTACGCAGGGCCACCTATGGCTACACCTTC.

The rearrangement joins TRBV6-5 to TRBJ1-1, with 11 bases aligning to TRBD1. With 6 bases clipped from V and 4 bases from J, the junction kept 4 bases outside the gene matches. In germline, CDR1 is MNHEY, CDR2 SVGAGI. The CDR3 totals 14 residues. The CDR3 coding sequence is TGTGCCAGCAGGGGGGGGACAGGGGGCACTGAAGCTTTCTTT. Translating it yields CASRGGTGGTEAFF.

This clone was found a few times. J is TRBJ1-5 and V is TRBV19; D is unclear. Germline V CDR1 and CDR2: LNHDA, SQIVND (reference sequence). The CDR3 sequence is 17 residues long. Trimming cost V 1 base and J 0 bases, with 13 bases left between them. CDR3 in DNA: TGTGCCAGTAGTATAGGTGGCGGATCCTATAGCAATCAGCCCCAGCATTTT. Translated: CASSIGGGSYSNQPQHF.

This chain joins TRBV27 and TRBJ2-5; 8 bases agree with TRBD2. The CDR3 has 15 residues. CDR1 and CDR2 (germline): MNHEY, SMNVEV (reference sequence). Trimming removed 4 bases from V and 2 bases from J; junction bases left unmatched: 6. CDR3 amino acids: CASSYTLAGQETQYF. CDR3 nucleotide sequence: TGTGCCAGCAGTTATACCTTAGCGGGGCAAGAGACCCAGTACTTC.

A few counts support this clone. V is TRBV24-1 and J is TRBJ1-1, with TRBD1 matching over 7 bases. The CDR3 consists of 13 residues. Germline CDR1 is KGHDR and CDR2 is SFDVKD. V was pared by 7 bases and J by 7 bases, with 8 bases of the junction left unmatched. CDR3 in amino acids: CATRKKGGGEAFF. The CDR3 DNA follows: TGTGCCACCAGAAAAAAAGGGGGCGGTGAAGCTTTCTTT.

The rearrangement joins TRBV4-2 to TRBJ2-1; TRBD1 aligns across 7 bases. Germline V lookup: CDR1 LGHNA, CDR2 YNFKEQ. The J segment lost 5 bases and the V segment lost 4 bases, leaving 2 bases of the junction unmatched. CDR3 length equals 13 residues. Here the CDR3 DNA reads TGTGCCAGCAGCCCACAGGGGAACAATGAGCAGTTCTTC. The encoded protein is CASSPQGNNEQFF.

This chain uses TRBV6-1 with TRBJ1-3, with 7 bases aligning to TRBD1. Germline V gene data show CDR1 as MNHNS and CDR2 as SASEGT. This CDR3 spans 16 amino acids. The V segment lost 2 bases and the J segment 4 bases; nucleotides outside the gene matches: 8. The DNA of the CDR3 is TGTGCCAGCAGTGAAAGGGTGAGGGGGCACGGAAACACCATATATTTT. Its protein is CASSERVRGHGNTIYF.